Listed below are T cell receptor beta chains from one sample, sequenced in a study of T cell responses to AZD1222 COVID-19 vaccine. Method: immunoSEQ multiplex PCR; TCRdb's copy keeps in-frame clones and lacks some. The sample lists 200,000 to 250,000 clones; roughly 91% were seen once. Material: peripheral blood, obtained on day 0 of MenACWY control vaccination. These receptors all stem from an adult in good health. Each CDR3 is given with its conserved first and last residue. D genes are given only for firm matches.

V	D	J	CDR3	DNA
TRBV19	NA	TRBJ1-2	CASSIGVTYGYTF	TGTGCCAGTAGTATTGGAGTAACCTATGGCTACACCTTC
TRBV6-2/TRBV6-3	NA	TRBJ1-1	CASSYSKPGANEAFF	TGTGCCAGCAGTTACTCGAAACCGGGGGCTAACGAAGCTTTCTTT
TRBV28	NA	TRBJ2-7	CASSSDGAGFYEQYF	TGTGCCAGCAGTTCCGACGGTGCGGGGTTCTACGAGCAGTACTTC
TRBV29-1	TRBD1	TRBJ1-2	CSVTGTNYGYTF	TGCAGCGTGACAGGGACCAACTATGGCTACACCTTC
TRBV19	NA	TRBJ1-3	CASSAGQFYTIYF	TGTGCCAGTAGTGCCGGACAGTTTTACACCATATATTTT
TRBV5-6	TRBD1	TRBJ2-7	CASSFLGTDHYEQYF	TGTGCCAGCAGCTTCCTTGGGACAGATCACTACGAGCAGTACTTC
TRBV30	TRBD1	TRBJ1-3	CAWRGQGRGNTIYF	TGTGCCTGGAGGGGACAGGGAAGGGGAAACACCATATATTTT
TRBV12-3/TRBV12-4	NA	TRBJ1-2	CASSPFIGYGYTF	TGTGCCAGCAGTCCTTTTATCGGCTATGGCTACACCTTC
TRBV29-1	NA	TRBJ2-5	CSTFWGETQYF	TGCAGCACATTTTGGGGGGAGACCCAGTACTTC
TRBV7-8	NA	TRBJ2-1	CASSFRGGQSYNEQFF	TGTGCCAGCAGCTTTCGAGGGGGGCAGTCCTACAATGAGCAGTTCTTC
TRBV28	NA	TRBJ2-3	CASSHISINTDTQYF	TGTGCCAGCAGCCACATCTCAATTAACACAGATACGCAGTATTTT